These 22 T cell receptor beta chains came from one sample sequenced in a study of blood T cell repertoires in COVID-19. Repertoires were generated with immunoSEQ multiplex PCR, while TCRdb's copy carries only in-frame clones and drops some. The table lists about 40,000 clones, approximately 88% of them singletons. Sequencing was performed on peripheral blood. The receptors originated from a woman between 70 and 85 years old with acute or convalescent COVID-19.

The chain recombines TRBV11-3 with TRBJ2-3; the match to TRBD2 covers 10 bases. Trimming removed 2 bases from V and 4 bases from J; junction bases left unmatched: 6. Germline CDR1 SGHNT, CDR2 YENEEA. The length of the CDR3 is 16 residues. CDR3 sequence (DNA): TGTGCCAGCAGCTTACCACTAGCGGGATTAGCAGATACGCAGTATTTT. Its translation is CASSLPLAGLADTQYF. Using reference TRBV11-3 and TRBJ2-3 for the parts outside the CDR3, the full variable domain is EAGVVQSPRYKIIEKKQPVAFWCNPISGHNTLYWYLQNLGQGPELLIRYENEEAVDDSQLPKDRFSAERLKGVDSTLKIQPAELGDSAVYLCASSLPLAGLADTQYFGPGTRLTVL.

The chain carries TRBV10-1 and TRBJ2-3, with TRBD2 matching over 8 bases. In germline, CDR1 is WNHNN, CDR2 SYGVQD (reference sequence). There are 14 residues in the CDR3. The J segment lost 4 bases and the V segment lost 4 bases, leaving 4 bases of the junction unmatched. CDR3 in amino acids: CASSVGGEADTQYF. CDR3 DNA sequence: TGCGCCAGCAGTGTCGGGGGGGAAGCAGATACGCAGTATTTT.

The DNA for the CDR3 is TGTGCCTTGGACAGGGGCATCCAAGAGACCCAGTACTTC. Translated: CALDRGIQETQYF. The chain links TRBV30 to TRBJ2-5, with 9 bases matching TRBD1. Per germline, CDR1 GTSNPN and CDR2 SVGIG (reference sequence). CDR3 length: 13 residues. The ends lost 7 bases at V and 1 base at J; junction bases unmatched: 4.

The J gene is TRBJ2-2, the V gene TRBV24-1; 10 positions agree with TRBD2. CDR1 and CDR2 (germline): KGHDR, SFDVKD. Losses at the gene ends were 3 bases for V and 4 bases for J; bases not matched to a gene: 7. The CDR3 is made up of 17 amino acids. The DNA for the CDR3 is TGTGCCACCAGTGATCCTACCCGACTAGCGGGCACCGGGGAGCTGTTTTTT. It translates to CATSDPTRLAGTGELFF.

The chain uses TRBV30 and TRBJ1-4; 9 positions agree with TRBD1. Germline values: CDR1 GTSNPN, CDR2 SVGIG (reference sequence). CDR3 size: 14 residues. With 5 bases clipped from V and 8 bases from J, the junction kept 9 bases outside the gene matches. This CDR3 reads CAWDAGTGREKLFF. CDR3 nucleotides: TGTGCCTGGGACGCAGGGACAGGGAGAGAAAAACTGTTTTTT.

The CDR3 DNA is TGTGCCAGCAGTTACGTTAAGGACAGGAGCAATCAGCCCCAGCATTTT. Protein: CASSYVKDRSNQPQHF. The rearrangement links TRBV6-5 to TRBJ1-5; 7 nucleotides match TRBD1. Germline V gene sequence: CDR1 MNHEY, CDR2 SVGAGI. V shed 2 bases and J 1 base; nucleotides not matched to a gene: 5. The CDR3 has 16 residues.

The chain joins TRBV3-1 (or the pseudogene TRBV3-2) to TRBJ1-1, with D possibly matching TRBD1 (5 bases). This CDR3 has 14 residues. Trimming cost V 4 bases and J 4 bases, with 13 bases left between them. The V gene's germline CDR1 is LGHDT and CDR2 YNNKEL (reference sequence). CDR3 amino acids: CASSPKRQFTEAFF. The CDR3 DNA is TGTGCCAGCAGCCCGAAGAGACAGTTCACTGAAGCTTTCTTT.

The rearrangement uses TRBV19 and TRBJ2-1, with D perhaps matching TRBD2 (6 bases). From germline, CDR1 is LNHDA and CDR2 SQIVND (reference sequence). Between the trimmed V and J ends, which lost 8 bases and 0 bases, there was a span of 20 bases. CDR3 length: 17 amino acids. CDR3 residues: CASADYTLTSSYNEQFF. In nucleotides, the CDR3 is TGTGCCAGTGCGGACTATACCCTGACGAGCTCCTACAATGAGCAGTTCTTC.

This clone showed up just a few times. The chain combines TRBV6-5 with TRBJ2-1; 7 nucleotides match TRBD2. Trimming cost V 8 bases and J 6 bases; bases outside gene matches: 10. Germline values: CDR1 MNHEY, CDR2 SVGAGI. CDR3 length: 14 residues. The CDR3 spells CASLAALEGNEQFF. The CDR3 region has the DNA TGTGCCAGCCTAGCGGCTCTTGAGGGCAATGAGCAGTTCTTC.

V gene TRBV6-6 combines with J gene TRBJ2-7; possibly TRBD2 for D (6 bases). Germline V CDR1 and CDR2: MNHNY, SVGAGI (reference sequence). V was trimmed by 4 bases and J by 6 bases, leaving 16 bases between them. The CDR3 consists of 14 residues. CDR3 coding DNA: TGTGCCAGCAGTTCTCGGGACTCCCCAGGCGAGCAGTACGTC. Translation gives CASSSRDSPGEQYV.

The chain carries TRBV12-3 or TRBV12-4 and TRBJ2-5; D is possibly TRBD1 (5 bases). The CDR3 runs to 13 residues. V was trimmed by 2 bases and J by 4 bases, leaving 8 bases between them. As DNA, the CDR3 is TGTGCCAGCAGTTTACAGGGTACAGAGACCCAGTACTTC. This translates into CASSLQGTETQYF.

This clone came up once. The rearrangement joins TRBV9 to TRBJ2-2, with D tentatively TRBD1 (5 bases). Germline-derived CDR1 and CDR2 are SGDLS and YYNGEE. There are 16 residues in the CDR3. Trimming cost V 4 bases and J 4 bases, with 17 bases left between them. CDR3: CASSLAIRQTTGELFF. CDR3 coding DNA: TGTGCCAGCAGCCTCGCGATCAGACAGACCACCGGGGAGCTGTTTTTT.

The chain employs TRBV7-9 and TRBJ2-5; D is unresolved. Deletions cut 1 base from V and 4 bases from J, with 4 bases between. The germline gives CDR1 SEHNR, CDR2 FQNEAQ (reference sequence). The CDR3 totals 12 residues. The DNA for the CDR3 is TGTGCCAGCAGCTTAGATCGAGAGACCCAGTACTTC. Residues: CASSLDRETQYF.

The chain combines TRBV6-6 with TRBJ2-7; D remains ambiguous. Germline V gene data show CDR1 as MNHNY and CDR2 as SVGAGI (reference sequence). This CDR3 spans 13 amino acids. V was shortened by 5 bases and J by 1 base, with 9 bases between the two germline ends. Here the CDR3 DNA reads TGTGCCAGCAGTAATTACAATTCCTACGAGCAGTACGTC. Encoded protein: CASSNYNSYEQYV.

V is TRBV7-9 and J is TRBJ1-4; perhaps TRBD1 as D (6 bases). Trimming shortened V by 3 bases and J by 8 bases, and 13 bases separated the two germline ends. The CDR3 totals 14 residues. Germline loops: CDR1 SEHNR, CDR2 FQNEAQ (reference sequence). The CDR3: CASSFSGGGEKLFF. The DNA for the CDR3 is TGTGCCAGCAGCTTTTCGGGGGGCGGCGAAAAACTGTTTTTT.

The chain combines TRBV7-3 with TRBJ2-1, with TRBD2 as a possible D gene (5 bases). Trimming cost V 4 bases and J 6 bases, with 13 bases left between them. CDR1 is SGHTA and CDR2 is FQGTGA in the germline V gene. The CDR3 consists of 14 residues. CDR3 DNA sequence: TGTGCCAGCAGCTGGTTGTCTAGCTCCAATGAGCAGTTCTTC. Its translation is CASSWLSSSNEQFF. Filled out from reference TRBV7-3 and TRBJ2-1, the complete variable domain reads GAGVSQTPSNKVTEKGKYVELRCDPISGHTALYWYRQSLGQGPEFLIYFQGTGAADDSGLPNDRFFAVRPEGSVSTLKIQRTERGDSAVYLCASSWLSSSNEQFFGPGTRLTVL.

The chain is built from TRBV5-1 and TRBJ2-5; 8 bases line up with TRBD1. The CDR3 covers 14 residues. V lost 0 bases and J lost 5; bases outside the gene matches: 3. Germline V lookup: CDR1 SGHRS, CDR2 YFSETQ. The CDR3 loop reads CASSLGQGLETQYF. The CDR3 DNA reads TGCGCCAGCAGCTTGGGACAGGGGTTGGAGACCCAGTACTTC.

The CDR3 region is CASSPTSGFTGELFF. The CDR3 DNA is TGTGCCAGCAGCCCGACTAGCGGGTTTACCGGGGAGCTGTTTTTT. The rearrangement links TRBV11-3 to TRBJ2-2; 10 bases match TRBD2. The CDR3 loop spans 15 amino acids. From germline, CDR1 is SGHNT and CDR2 YENEEA. V trimming: 5 bases; J trimming: 5 bases; junction bases outside the gene matches: 5. Combining the CDR3 with reference TRBV11-3 and TRBJ2-2 gives the whole variable domain EAGVVQSPRYKIIEKKQPVAFWCNPISGHNTLYWYLQNLGQGPELLIRYENEEAVDDSQLPKDRFSAERLKGVDSTLKIQPAELGDSAVYLCASSPTSGFTGELFFGEGSRLTVL.

The chain uses TRBV18 and TRBJ1-5, with TRBD1 matching over 7 bases. Germline values: CDR1 KGHSH, CDR2 LQKENI. V lost 2 bases to trimming and J lost 5 bases; unmatched junction nucleotides: 6. The CDR3 length is 15 residues. The CDR3 nucleotides read TGTGCCAGCTCACCATCCGGGACAGCTTATCAGCCCCAGCATTTT. The encoded protein is CASSPSGTAYQPQHF.

The chain has TRBV5-1 and TRBJ2-1; possibly TRBD2 for D (5 bases). CDR1 and CDR2 from the germline V gene are SGHRS and YFSETQ. The ends were cut back, 3 bases at V and 2 bases at J, with 15 bases in the middle. The CDR3 totals 16 residues. In DNA form, the CDR3 reads TGCGCCAGCAGCTCGGGGAGAGTAGCGACCTACAATGAGCAGTTCTTC. Its translation is CASSSGRVATYNEQFF.

V gene TRBV6-5 combines with J gene TRBJ1-2; D remains ambiguous. The CDR3 covers 16 residues. V was cut by 0 bases and J by 0 bases, with 11 bases left in between. The germline V gene has CDR1 MNHEY and CDR2 SVGAGI. The CDR3: CASSYSFPSANYGYTF. CDR3 nucleotides: TGTGCCAGCAGTTACTCGTTTCCCTCGGCTAACTATGGCTACACCTTC.

The chain employs TRBV4-1 and TRBJ1-4, with 9 bases aligning to TRBD1. Germline V CDR1 and CDR2: MGHRA, YSYEKL. V was clipped by 4 bases and J by 5 bases; unmatched bases: 8. This CDR3 contains 16 residues. CDR3 DNA: TGCGCCAGCAGCCTCTCTGCCGGGACAGGGAATGAAAAACTGTTTTTT. It specifies CASSLSAGTGNEKLFF.